The 22 T cell receptor beta chains below all came from one sample that was sequenced in a study of identical twins (dated by TCRdb to 2016 to 2018). Libraries were made using 5' RACE. Data came from an Illumina HiSeq 2000. TCRdb itself trimmed the public reads at Q25 with fastp, ran MiXCR and retained productive beta chains. Every distinct CDR3 protein forms one entry, paired with its most common genes and DNA. Within this sample are 200,000 to 250,000 distinct CDR3 sequences, with roughly 7% of them counted one time only. The ten largest make up about 3.6% of the sample. These same records also appear under a second study, on yellow fever vaccine responses in identical twins.

The sequenced material came from memory (CD45RO+) T cells sorted from blood. The meaning of the sample's cell subset or site label: CD45RO+ enriched T cells. These receptors originate from a woman younger than 30 in good health.

This chain links TRBV15 with TRBJ2-2; D is unresolved. V was clipped by 5 bases and J by 1 base, with 14 bases between them. Germline assignment: CDR1 LNHNV and CDR2 YYDKDF (reference sequence). The CDR3 length is 16 residues. The chain's CDR3 is CATSATLPGNTGELFF. Here the CDR3 DNA reads TGTGCCACCAGCGCGACCCTTCCGGGGAACACCGGGGAGCTGTTTTTT.

This clonotype was detected a few times. The genes are TRBV7-9 and TRBJ2-7; D remains ambiguous. From germline, CDR1 is SEHNR and CDR2 FQNEAQ (reference sequence). This CDR3 comprises 14 residues. V gave up 5 bases and J gave up 6 bases, with 17 bases separating them. CDR3 residues: CASSQEGLYSEQYF. CDR3 bases: TGTGCCAGCAGCCAGGAAGGCCTTTACTCCGAGCAGTACTTC.

The chain joins TRBV7-3 to TRBJ2-1; TRBD2 matches at 11 bases. The J segment lost 5 bases and the V segment lost 4 bases, leaving 4 bases of the junction unmatched. This CDR3 is built from 15 residues. Germline CDR1 SGHTA, CDR2 FQGTGA. The CDR3 sequence is CASSSSGRNNNEQFF. In DNA form, the CDR3 reads TGTGCCAGCAGCTCTAGCGGGAGGAATAACAATGAGCAGTTCTTC. Full variable domain (missing parts from reference TRBV7-3 and TRBJ2-1): GAGVSQTPSNKVTEKGKYVELRCDPISGHTALYWYRQSLGQGPEFLIYFQGTGAADDSGLPNDRFFAVRPEGSVSTLKIQRTERGDSAVYLCASSSSGRNNNEQFFGPGTRLTVL.

There are a few counts of this clonotype. The V and J genes are TRBV5-4 and TRBJ1-1; 7 nucleotides agree with TRBD1. The CDR3 length is 14 residues. V was pared by 4 bases and J by 3 bases, with 6 bases of the junction left unmatched. Germline V lookup: CDR1 SGHNT, CDR2 YYREEE (reference sequence). The CDR3 bases are TGTGCCAGCAGCATAACAGGGGAATACACTGAAGCTTTCTTT. This sequence encodes CASSITGEYTEAFF.

The table lists this clonotype with a few counts. The gene calls are TRBV24-1 and TRBJ1-4; no reliable D call. Trimming removed 6 bases at V and 4 bases at J, with 14 bases between. The CDR3 consists of 15 residues. Germline lookup yields CDR1 KGHDR and CDR2 SFDVKD. CDR3 loop: CATSWGGYLNEKLFF. CDR3 in DNA: TGTGCCACCAGTTGGGGAGGATACCTTAATGAAAAACTGTTTTTT.

This clonotype was counted at least ten times. The V and J genes are TRBV3-1 and TRBJ2-7; D is uncertain. Looked up from germline, CDR1 is LGHDT and CDR2 is YNNKEL (reference sequence). The CDR3 is 13 amino acids. The V and J ends lost 1 base and 3 bases respectively, with 7 bases between them. CDR3 residues: CASSQGRNYEQYV. The CDR3 DNA is TGTGCCAGCAGCCAAGGACGGAACTACGAGCAGTACGTC.

V and J are TRBV5-5 and TRBJ2-1, with D tentatively TRBD1 (6 bases). Trimming removed 5 bases at V and 7 bases at J, with 13 bases between. CDR1 and CDR2 (germline): SGHKS, YYEKEE (reference sequence). The CDR3 contains 13 residues. CDR3 coding DNA: TGTGCCAGCAGTTTAGGGGGACCGAATGAGCAGTTCTTC. It is translated as CASSLGGPNEQFF. Full variable domain (rest looked up from reference TRBV5-5 and TRBJ2-1): DAGVTQSPTHLIKTRGQQVTLRCSPISGHKSVSWYQQVLGQGPQFIFQYYEKEERGRGNFPDRFSARQFPNYSSELNVNALLLGDSALYLCASSLGGPNEQFFGPGTRLTVL.

This clonotype was observed at least ten times. This sequence joins TRBV3-1 and TRBJ2-3; TRBD1 matches 8 bases. Looked up from germline, CDR1 is LGHDT and CDR2 is YNNKEL (reference sequence). J was trimmed by 2 bases and V by 4 bases; bases with no gene match: 5. CDR3 length: 15 amino acids. As DNA, the CDR3 is TGTGCCAGCAGCCGTGGACAGGGACACACAGATACGCAGTATTTT. Translated: CASSRGQGHTDTQYF.

This clonotype was detected many times. The V gene is TRBV28, the J gene TRBJ2-7; 8 bases match TRBD2. Losses at the gene ends were 5 bases for V and 7 bases for J; bases not matched to a gene: 16. This CDR3 region has 16 residues. Germline values: CDR1 MDHEN, CDR2 SYDVKM. CDR3 bases: TGTGCCAGCAGTCCCTATCGAGGGCGGGGGGACGGGGAGCAGTACTTC. Its translation: CASSPYRGRGDGEQYF.

This clonotype showed up just a few times. The chain is built from TRBV20-1 and TRBJ2-1; 9 bases are a match to TRBD2. This CDR3 is 15 amino acids long. Germline CDR1 is DFQATT and CDR2 is SNEGSKA (reference sequence). The ends lost 4 bases at V and 4 bases at J; junction bases unmatched: 8. CDR3 in amino acids: CSATIAGEQYNEQFF. The DNA for the CDR3 is TGCAGTGCTACCATAGCGGGAGAGCAGTACAATGAGCAGTTCTTC.

Within the sample, this clonotype is medium-sized. V is TRBV24-1 and J is TRBJ2-3; TRBD1 is a possible D gene (6 bases). Trimming shortened V by 4 bases and J by 3 bases, and 13 bases separated the two germline ends. Germline-derived CDR1 and CDR2 are KGHDR and SFDVKD. The CDR3 runs 15 residues. This chain's CDR3 is CATSDRDTRTDTQYF. The CDR3 coding sequence is TGTGCCACCAGTGACCGGGACACTAGAACAGATACGCAGTATTTT.

The rearrangement uses TRBV11-3 and TRBJ2-3, with 8 bases matching TRBD1. The V segment lost 5 bases and the J segment 1 base; nucleotides outside the gene matches: 5. The CDR3 length is 15 residues. Germline V gene sequence: CDR1 SGHNT, CDR2 YENEEA. This chain's CDR3 is CASSRQGLGTDTQYF. In DNA form, the CDR3 reads TGTGCCAGCAGCCGACAGGGGTTGGGCACAGATACGCAGTATTTT.

This clonotype was counted ten times or more. This chain uses TRBV12-3 or TRBV12-4 with TRBJ1-5; maybe TRBD1 (5 bases). Trimming removed 2 bases from V and 0 bases from J, with 14 bases in between. This CDR3 is built from 17 residues. The CDR3: CASSLHGRVYSNQPQHF. CDR3 DNA sequence: TGTGCCAGCAGTTTACACGGCAGGGTCTATAGCAATCAGCCCCAGCATTTT.

The chain combines TRBV3-1 with TRBJ2-2; D tentatively fits TRBD1 or TRBD2 (6 bases each). Germline V lookup: CDR1 LGHDT, CDR2 YNNKEL (reference sequence). The CDR3 covers 14 residues. V gave up 2 bases and J gave up 10 bases, with 14 bases separating them. The CDR3 here is CASSQKGGALELFF. The CDR3 DNA reads TGTGCCAGCAGCCAAAAGGGGGGCGCTTTGGAGCTGTTTTTT. Based on the CDR3 plus reference TRBV3-1 and TRBJ2-2, the full variable domain is DTAVSQTPKYLVTQMGNDKSIKCEQNLGHDTMYWYKQDSKKFLKIMFSYNNKELIINETVPNRFSPKSPDKAHLNLHINSLELGDSAVYFCASSQKGGALELFFGEGSRLTVL.

This clonotype was observed a few times. This chain uses TRBV6-5 with TRBJ2-3; 10 bases are shared with TRBD2. The CDR3 runs 18 residues. V lost 0 bases and J lost 0; bases outside the gene matches: 6. Germline CDR1 and CDR2: MNHEY and SVGAGI. CDR3 DNA: TGTGCCAGCAGTTACTCGTTTCGGACTAGCGGTAGCACAGATACGCAGTATTTT. This gives the protein CASSYSFRTSGSTDTQYF.

This clonotype was found many times. The rearrangement uses TRBV24-1 and TRBJ2-1, with D possibly being TRBD2 (6 bases). The germline V and J ends were trimmed by 5 bases and 0 bases, with 13 bases remaining between them. This CDR3 contains 16 residues. Germline CDR1 KGHDR, CDR2 SFDVKD. CDR3 residues: CATSAHDGGSYNEQFF. CDR3 DNA sequence: TGTGCCACCAGTGCCCATGACGGGGGCTCCTACAATGAGCAGTTCTTC.

The table lists this clonotype with many counts. The chain uses TRBV12-3 or TRBV12-4 and TRBJ1-1, with D maybe TRBD1 (6 bases). This CDR3 is 14 amino acids long. Trimming pared 1 base from V and 6 bases from J, leaving 12 bases between. The CDR3 nucleotides are TGTGCCAGCAGTTTAGGTTTACAGGGTTCTGAAGCTTTCTTT. Encoded protein: CASSLGLQGSEAFF.

In this sample, this clonotype turned up a few times. A junction boundary mismatches the germline segment, possibly from a read error. V usage is TRBV20-1 and J usage is TRBJ2-2; 8 bases fit TRBD2. Germline-derived CDR1 and CDR2 are DFQATT and SNEGSKA (reference sequence). The CDR3 covers 15 residues. CDR3 amino acids: CSARDAGGNTRELFF. The CDR3 DNA reads as TGCAGTGCTAGAGATGCGGGGGGCAACACCCGGGAGCTGTTTTTT.

This clonotype was counted a few times. This chain uses TRBV29-1 with TRBJ1-5; maybe TRBD1 (5 bases). The CDR3 extends over 14 amino acids. Germline assignment: CDR1 SQVTM and CDR2 ANQGSEA. Trimming took off 5 bases at V and 6 bases at J, with 17 bases between the two ends. CDR3 nucleotide sequence: TGCAGCGTTATGGGGGGTGGCCGGAGTCAGCCCCAGCATTTT. Amino acids: CSVMGGGRSQPQHF.

This chain links TRBV6-1 with TRBJ2-1, with 7 bases that match TRBD1. The length of the CDR3 is 14 residues. Germline CDR1 reads MNHNS; CDR2 reads SASEGT. Trimming took 5 bases from V and 8 from J; bases not matched to a gene: 9. The CDR3: CASSPRETGYEQFF. The CDR3 DNA reads as TGTGCCAGCAGTCCCCGCGAGACAGGGTATGAGCAGTTCTTC.

This clonotype was counted a few times. V and J are TRBV7-9 and TRBJ2-7; D is uncertain. CDR1 SEHNR and CDR2 FQNEAQ come from the germline V gene (reference sequence). The V gene lost 5 bases and the J gene lost 0 bases, with 11 bases spanning the gap. The CDR3 is 14 amino acids. CDR3 region: CASSLSESSYEQYV. The CDR3 DNA reads TGTGCCAGCAGCCTCAGTGAGAGCTCCTACGAGCAGTACGTC.

The V gene is TRBV3-1, the J gene TRBJ2-7; D is unresolved. CDR3 length: 14 amino acids. Between the trimmed V and J ends, which lost 0 bases and 4 bases, there was a span of 10 bases. The germline CDR1 and CDR2 sequences are LGHDT and YNNKEL (reference sequence). In DNA, the CDR3 is TGTGCCAGCAGCCAAGATTCAGGACCTTACGAGCAGTACTTC. Amino acids: CASSQDSGPYEQYF.